Presented here are 24 T cell receptor beta chains from one specimen sequenced in a study of post-analysis software for immune sequencing data. Carried by the TCR beta cDNA libraries were unique molecular identifiers. TCRdb analysed the PCR reads with MiXCR anew, one entry per CDR3 protein. The sample shows roughly 700,000 distinct CDR3 sequences, roughly 27% of them seen only once. Antigen specificity for these receptors is unknown. Study-level findings and limits: Five or six TRBV segments, TRBV5-6, TRBV5-1 and TRBV20-1 among them, were found more frequent in patients than controls.

Sequenced sample: blood. These receptors came from a girl between 10 and 17 years old with multiple sclerosis.

This clonotype was seen many times. The rearrangement joins TRBV29-1 to TRBJ2-1; 9 bases agree with TRBD1. The V gene's germline CDR1 is SQVTM and CDR2 ANQGSEA. V shed 7 bases and J 13 bases; nucleotides not matched to a gene: 17. The CDR3 has 14 residues. CDR3 bases: TGCAGCGCAACCGAACTGGGGGACAGGGCTCTCCAGTTCTTC. It codes for CSATELGDRALQFF.

This chain uses TRBV28 with TRBJ2-3; D may be TRBD2 (6 bases). V lost 8 bases and J 4 bases, leaving 19 bases between the germline ends. CDR1 and CDR2 (germline): MDHEN, SYDVKM. The CDR3 consists of 15 residues. CDR3 protein: CASPPAGSGPDTQYF. The DNA for the CDR3 is TGTGCCAGCCCGCCAGCCGGGAGTGGGCCAGATACGCAGTATTTT.

This clonotype has only a few counts. This CDR3 is CASSDGVLLSYEQYF. CDR3 bases: TGTGCCAGCAGTGATGGGGTCTTACTATCCTACGAGCAGTACTTC. The genes are TRBV25-1 and TRBJ2-7; no definite D call. Germline V gene sequence: CDR1 MGHDK, CDR2 SYGVNS. Trimming removed 3 bases at V and 1 base at J, with 13 bases between. The CDR3 has 15 amino acids.

A note on this clonotype: A much larger clonotype is one base distant, so this may be a read error. J is TRBJ2-1 and V is TRBV20-1, with 8 nucleotides matching TRBD2. The DNA matches TRBJ2-7 better at its end, which makes the J call doubtful. CDR1 is DFQATT, CDR2 SNEGSKA, per germline (reference sequence). The CDR3 has 15 amino acids. This chain's CDR3 is CSARGPAGVYNEQYF. The CDR3 bases are TGCAGTGCTAGAGGGCCAGCGGGAGTCTACAATGAGCAGTACTTC.

The V gene is TRBV20-1, the J gene TRBJ2-3; 10 nucleotides match TRBD2. Germline values: CDR1 DFQATT, CDR2 SNEGSKA (reference sequence). V shed 5 bases and J 3 bases; nucleotides not matched to a gene: 5. This CDR3 comprises 14 residues. The CDR3 DNA reads TGCAGTGCTTTAGCGGGGGGAAAAACAGATACGCAGTATTTT. Its translation is CSALAGGKTDTQYF.

This clonotype was seen a few times. This CDR3 reads CASSLAPGGSNEQFF. The CDR3 DNA follows: TGCGCCAGCAGCTTGGCGCCAGGGGGGTCCAATGAGCAGTTCTTC. The rearrangement uses TRBV5-1 and TRBJ2-1; maybe TRBD1 (7 bases). The CDR3 is made up of 15 amino acids. The germline V gene has CDR1 SGHRS and CDR2 YFSETQ. The V gene lost 0 bases and the J gene lost 6 bases, with 13 bases spanning the gap.

The chain uses TRBV18 and TRBJ2-4; D is undetermined. Per germline, CDR1 KGHSH and CDR2 LQKENI. The CDR3 extends over 15 amino acids. Trimming pared 4 bases from V and 5 bases from J, leaving 15 bases between. The CDR3 loop is CASSQPSGVENIQYF. The CDR3 DNA sequence: TGTGCCAGCTCACAACCTAGTGGGGTTGAAAACATTCAGTACTTC.

A remark on this clonotype: The junction and the germline gene differ at one end; a read error may be behind it. The genes are TRBV7-2 and TRBJ2-3, with 8 positions matching TRBD1. Germline CDR1 reads SGHTA; CDR2 reads FQGNSA. The length of the CDR3 is 14 residues. The CDR3 DNA reads TGTGCCGGCAGCTTAGTCAGGGGGCCAGATACGCAGTATTTT. It codes for CAGSLVRGPDTQYF.

In this sample, this clonotype turned up a few times. The rearrangement uses TRBV29-1 and TRBJ2-1; D possibly matches TRBD1 or TRBD2 (5 bases each). V was shortened by 7 bases and J by 2 bases, with 21 bases between the two germline ends. The CDR3 sequence is 16 residues long. The germline V gene encodes CDR1 SQVTM and CDR2 ANQGSEA. The CDR3 region has the DNA TGCAGCGCCCAAGGCGGGCAGGGCATCCCCTACAATGAGCAGTTCTTC. Protein: CSAQGGQGIPYNEQFF.

This clonotype has a count of ten or more. The V and J genes are TRBV4-3 and TRBJ2-7; D is possibly TRBD2 (6 bases). This CDR3 contains 11 residues. Trimming shortened V by 3 bases and J by 6 bases, and 6 bases separated the two germline ends. Per germline, CDR1 LGHNA and CDR2 YSLEER. The chain's CDR3 is CASSHSGEQYF. CDR3 nucleotides: TGCGCCAGCAGCCATAGCGGCGAGCAGTACTTC.

Only a few counts were recorded for this clonotype. This chain uses TRBV7-9 with TRBJ1-4; D is possibly TRBD1 (5 bases). CDR3 length: 17 amino acids. V shed 6 bases and J shed 3 bases, with 20 bases lying between them. Germline CDR1 reads SEHNR; CDR2 reads FQNEAQ (reference sequence). In DNA, the CDR3 is TGTGCCAGCAGTTCTTCCCGTCCGGGGCCGGCTAATGAAAAACTGTTTTTT. It codes for CASSSSRPGPANEKLFF.

The chain combines TRBV20-1 with TRBJ1-1; the D gene is possibly TRBD1 (6 bases). This CDR3 is 14 amino acids long. Looked up from germline, CDR1 is DFQATT and CDR2 is SNEGSKA (reference sequence). DNA of the CDR3: TGCAGCGTGCCACACAGGGCCCTGAACACTGAAGCTTTCTTT. It yields the protein CSVPHRALNTEAFF.

The chain couples TRBV28 to TRBJ1-1; tentatively, D is TRBD1 (5 bases). V lost 8 bases to trimming and J lost 0 bases, with 19 bases between them. The CDR3 loop spans 16 amino acids. Germline V CDR1 and CDR2: MDHEN, SYDVKM. The CDR3 protein is CASPPRRGKLNTEAFF. CDR3 nucleotide sequence: TGTGCCAGCCCCCCGAGGAGGGGAAAATTGAACACTGAAGCTTTCTTT. Full variable domain (outside the CDR3, taken from reference TRBV28 and TRBJ1-1): DVKVTQSSRYLVKRTGEKVFLECVQDMDHENMFWYRQDPGLGLRLIYFSYDVKMKEKGDIPEGYSVSREKKERFSLILESASTNQTSMYLCASPPRRGKLNTEAFFGQGTRLTVV.

This chain uses TRBV11-2 with TRBJ2-3, with D perhaps TRBD1 (6 bases). CDR1 SGHAT and CDR2 FQNNGV come from the germline V gene. The CDR3 contains 15 residues. V was pared by 0 bases and J by 4 bases, with 11 bases between. This chain's CDR3 is CASSLDGTTADTQYF. In DNA, the CDR3 is TGTGCCAGCAGCTTAGACGGGACAACCGCAGATACGCAGTATTTT. Together with reference TRBV11-2 and TRBJ2-3, the CDR3 gives the full variable domain: EAGVAQSPRYKIIEKRQSVAFWCNPISGHATLYWYQQILGQGPKLLIQFQNNGVVDDSQLPKDRFSAERLKGVDSTLKIQPAKLEDSAVYLCASSLDGTTADTQYFGPGTRLTVL.

The CDR3 sequence: CASSQDRQGTTDTQYF. The CDR3 region has the DNA TGTGCCAGCAGCCAAGATAGACAGGGGACCACAGATACGCAGTATTTT. The gene calls are TRBV3-1 and TRBJ2-3; 8 bases line up with TRBD1. CDR3 length equals 16 residues. Trimming cost V 0 bases and J 2 bases; bases outside gene matches: 4. Germline CDR1 is LGHDT and CDR2 is YNNKEL (reference sequence).

Details on this clonotype: A much larger clone lies a single base off, so this may be a read error. The V gene is TRBV7-9, the J gene TRBJ2-4; 11 nucleotides agree with TRBD1. TRBJ2-7 explains the end of the DNA better; the J call may be wrong. There are 15 residues in the CDR3. Per germline, CDR1 SEHNR and CDR2 FQNEAQ (reference sequence). The CDR3 bases are TGTGCCAGCAGCCCAACCGGGACAGGGGGCTACGAGCAGTACTTC. This translates into CASSPTGTGGYEQYF.

V and J are TRBV3-1 and TRBJ1-5; D perhaps matches TRBD1 (5 bases). Per the germline V gene, CDR1 is LGHDT and CDR2 is YNNKEL (reference sequence). V gave up 6 bases and J gave up 0 bases, with 12 bases separating them. The CDR3 extends over 15 amino acids. The CDR3 spells CASSGHPSSNQPQHF. Here the CDR3 DNA reads TGTGCCAGCAGTGGACATCCATCTAGCAATCAGCCCCAGCATTTT.

This clonotype has more than one count but fewer than ten. The J gene is TRBJ2-7, the V gene TRBV5-1, with 12 nucleotides matching TRBD1. J gave up 2 bases and V 1 base, and 7 bases lay outside the gene matches. Germline loops: CDR1 SGHRS, CDR2 YFSETQ. The CDR3 has 17 amino acids. CDR3: CASSLKARDRGPYEQYF. Written as DNA, the CDR3 is TGCGCCAGCAGCTTGAAAGCTCGGGACAGGGGGCCCTACGAGCAGTACTTC.

The J gene is TRBJ1-1, the V gene TRBV29-1; 8 positions agree with TRBD1. Germline V gene sequence: CDR1 SQVTM, CDR2 ANQGSEA. This CDR3 has 13 amino acids. V shed 8 bases and J 0 bases; nucleotides not matched to a gene: 5. The CDR3 spells CSIQTGVNTEAFF. CDR3 DNA sequence: TGCAGCATCCAGACAGGGGTGAACACTGAAGCTTTCTTT.

The chain recombines TRBV27 with TRBJ2-1; TRBD2 aligns across 8 bases. Germline V gene data show CDR1 as MNHEY and CDR2 as SMNVEV (reference sequence). The CDR3 sequence is 15 residues long. The J segment lost 9 bases and the V segment lost 2 bases, leaving 9 bases of the junction unmatched. In nucleotides, the CDR3 is TGTGCCAGCAGTTTAGTCCGCGGGAGGATTGTTGAGCAGTTCTTC. It yields the protein CASSLVRGRIVEQFF.

The chain joins TRBV20-1 to TRBJ2-7, with 8 positions matching TRBD1. This CDR3 has 15 residues. J was trimmed by 0 bases and V by 0 bases; bases with no gene match: 4. Germline CDR1 reads DFQATT; CDR2 reads SNEGSKA (reference sequence). The CDR3 reads CSARDVGTGSYEQYF. DNA for the CDR3: TGCAGTGCTAGAGATGTGGGGACAGGCTCCTACGAGCAGTACTTC.

This rearrangement joins TRBV20-1 to TRBJ2-7; D is possibly TRBD2 (6 bases). The CDR3 has 14 residues. Germline V gene sequence: CDR1 DFQATT, CDR2 SNEGSKA (reference sequence). Trimming shortened V by 1 base and J by 2 bases, and 12 bases separated the two germline ends. CDR3 DNA sequence: TGCAGTGCTAGAGCCCGGGACTTGCCCTACGAGCAGTACTTC. Residues: CSARARDLPYEQYF.

This clonotype was seen many times. The chain combines TRBV20-1 with TRBJ2-7, with D hard to call. This CDR3 is built from 10 residues. V dropped 5 bases and J dropped 3 bases, with 5 bases sitting between them. Germline values: CDR1 DFQATT, CDR2 SNEGSKA (reference sequence). The CDR3 sequence: CSAAHYEQYF. DNA for the CDR3: TGCAGTGCTGCTCACTACGAGCAGTACTTC.

The chain couples TRBV27 to TRBJ2-3; 9 nucleotides line up with TRBD2. Germline values: CDR1 MNHEY, CDR2 SMNVEV (reference sequence). This CDR3 region has 19 residues. Losses at the gene ends were 2 bases for V and 2 bases for J; bases not matched to a gene: 14. This chain's CDR3 is CASSLGGLAGFLDTDTQYF. The CDR3, as DNA: TGTGCCAGCAGTTTAGGTGGGCTAGCGGGGTTTTTGGACACAGATACGCAGTATTTT.